These 26 T cell receptor beta chains share one sample of origin, sequenced in a study of tumor-infiltrating lymphocytes in oesophageal squamous cell carcinoma. One entry per CDR3 protein, called by TCRdb with MiXCR from the PCR reads. The profile covers under 15,000 distinct CDR3 sequences, with roughly 51% appearing a single time and over 30% taken by the ten largest. Sequencing used esophageal tumor tissue. These receptors all come from a male donor with esophageal squamous cell carcinoma.

The CDR3 region is CASSQRAGGSDTQYF. The CDR3 nucleotides read TGTGCCAGCAGCCAACGGGCGGGAGGATCAGATACGCAGTATTTT. The V call is TRBV3-1, the J call TRBJ2-3; 8 nucleotides line up with TRBD2. V was pared by 2 bases and J by 4 bases, with 5 bases of the junction left unmatched. Germline V lookup: CDR1 LGHDT, CDR2 YNNKEL (reference sequence). This CDR3 is built from 15 residues.

The rearrangement joins TRBV7-2 to TRBJ2-1; D unresolved. CDR3 length: 14 amino acids. Germline assignment: CDR1 SGHTA and CDR2 FQGNSA. V was shortened by 1 base and J by 10 bases, with 14 bases between the two germline ends. CDR3 DNA: TGTGCCAGCAGCTTAGGTAACAGAGCTTACGAGCAGTTCTTC. This sequence encodes CASSLGNRAYEQFF.

The rearrangement joins TRBV27 to TRBJ2-5; D unclear. Matching the DNA end better, TRBJ2-1 makes the J call doubtful. The length of the CDR3 is 14 residues. Germline CDR1 and CDR2: MNHEY and SMNVEV (reference sequence). The CDR3 reads CASSLLGTYNEQFF. CDR3 nucleotides: TGTGCCAGCAGTTTATTGGGCACATACAATGAGCAGTTCTTC.

The chain combines TRBV7-6 with TRBJ2-3, with 7 bases lining up with TRBD1. The J call may be mistaken, given a closer DNA end match to TRBJ2-7. Germline lookup yields CDR1 SGHVS and CDR2 FNYEAQ. This CDR3 spans 14 amino acids. CDR3 region: CASSPNTGAYEQYF. CDR3 in DNA: TGTGCCAGCAGCCCTAACACAGGGGCCTACGAGCAGTACTTC.

This clonotype rates as medium-sized. CDR3 protein: CASSPKGAETTGRGFYEQYF. DNA of the CDR3: TGCGCCAGCAGCCCTAAGGGGGCCGAAACGACGGGGCGGGGGTTCTACGAGCAGTACTTC. This rearrangement joins TRBV5-1 to TRBJ2-7; D may correspond to TRBD1 or TRBD2 (7 bases each). The CDR3 runs 20 residues. CDR1 and CDR2 from the germline V gene are SGHRS and YFSETQ. V lost 4 bases to trimming and J lost 3 bases, with 32 bases between them.

The table lists this clonotype with many counts. The chain uses TRBV5-1 and TRBJ2-1; a possible D gene is TRBD2 (6 bases). The J call may be faulty, since TRBJ2-7 better matches the DNA end. Germline V gives CDR1 SGHRS, CDR2 YFSETQ. The CDR3 totals 14 residues. CDR3 residues: CASSLKRVYNEQYF. The DNA of the CDR3 is TGCGCCAGCAGCTTAAAGCGGGTCTACAATGAGCAGTACTTC.

V usage is TRBV27 and J usage is TRBJ1-5; 9 nucleotides align to TRBD1. Looked up from germline, CDR1 is MNHEY and CDR2 is SMNVEV (reference sequence). The V gene end was trimmed by 4 bases and the J gene end by 5 bases; junction bases not matched to a gene: 6. This CDR3 spans 15 amino acids. CDR3 sequence reads: CASSSGTGKYQPQHF. The CDR3 DNA sequence: TGTGCCAGCAGTTCCGGGACAGGGAAGTATCAGCCCCAGCATTTT.

As regards this clonotype: Its ends do not fully match the called genes, so a read error is possible. The J gene is TRBJ2-5, the V gene TRBV5-3; 15 bases align to TRBD2. The end of the DNA aligns better with TRBJ2-1, so the J call may be wrong. TRBV5-3 counts as an open reading frame of uncertain function. The length of the CDR3 is 15 residues. The CDR3 loop is CASSSGTSGRNEQFF. CDR3 in DNA: TGTGCCAGCAGCTCCGGGACTAGCGGGAGGAATGAGCAGTTCTTC.

This clonotype was detected many times. J is TRBJ1-5 and V is TRBV2, with TRBD1 matching 10 bases. After removal of 8 bases from V and 6 bases from J, the junction contained 7 bases not matched to a gene. Germline CDR1 reads SNHLY; CDR2 reads FYNNEI. This CDR3 spans 14 amino acids. CDR3 coding DNA: TGTGCCAGCGCTGACAGGGGGCGCAGTCAGCCCCAGCATTTT. This translates into CASADRGRSQPQHF. Full variable domain (remainder filled in from reference TRBV2 and TRBJ1-5): EPEVTQTPSHQVTQMGQEVILRCVPISNHLYFYWYRQILGQKVEFLVSFYNNEISEKSEIFDDQFSVERPDGSNFTLKIRSTKLEDSAMYFCASADRGRSQPQHFGDGTRLSIL.

A word on this clonotype: Relative to the germline gene, one junction end is altered; a read error may explain this. This sequence joins TRBV28 and TRBJ1-1, with a weak D call TRBD1 (5 bases). The CDR3 runs to 14 residues. Germline CDR1 and CDR2: MDHEN and SYDVKM. The CDR3 coding sequence is TGTGCCAGCAGTTTGAGGGGACTTCTTTGCGAGCAGTACTTT. This translates into CASSLRGLLCEQYF.

This chain joins TRBV7-2 and TRBJ2-3, with 15 bases identical to TRBD2. This CDR3 is built from 16 residues. Trimming took 4 bases from V and 3 from J; bases not matched to a gene: 2. Germline assignment: CDR1 SGHTA and CDR2 FQGNSA. The DNA for the CDR3 is TGTGCCAGCAGCTCCGGACTAGCGGGAGGGACAGATACGCAGTATTTT. The encoded protein is CASSSGLAGGTDTQYF.

This clonotype was seen more than once but under ten times. The rearrangement joins TRBV4-1 to TRBJ2-3, with 8 bases aligning to TRBD1. The end of the DNA fits TRBJ2-1 better, so the J call may be wrong. The CDR3 runs 15 residues. In germline, CDR1 is MGHRA, CDR2 YSYEKL. The CDR3 sequence is CASSPDGRGPLEQFF. CDR3 nucleotides: TGCGCCAGCAGCCCGGACGGCAGGGGGCCCCTCGAGCAGTTCTTC.

The J gene is TRBJ2-3, the V gene TRBV11-3; D remains ambiguous. The J call is doubtful: the DNA matches TRBJ2-1 better. Germline V gives CDR1 SGHNT, CDR2 YENEEA. CDR3 size: 12 residues. The CDR3 nucleotides read TGTGCCAGCAGCCAAGAAGGCAATGAGCAGTTCTTC. Amino acids: CASSQEGNEQFF.

This clonotype occurred many times. V gene TRBV7-9 combines with J gene TRBJ1-6; D perhaps matches TRBD1 (6 bases). Germline V CDR1 and CDR2: SEHNR, FQNEAQ (reference sequence). The CDR3 contains 15 residues. Deletions cut 4 bases from V and 5 bases from J, with 12 bases between. The CDR3 reads CASSSQGADNSPLHF. DNA for the CDR3: TGTGCCAGCAGCTCACAGGGTGCGGATAATTCACCCCTCCACTTT. Supplemented by reference TRBV7-9 and TRBJ1-6, the full variable domain reads DTGVSQNPRHKITKRGQNVTFRCDPISEHNRLYWYRQTLGQGPEFLTYFQNEAQLEKSRLLSDRFSAERPKGSFSTLEIQRTEQGDSAMYLCASSSQGADNSPLHFGNGTRLTVT.

This clonotype is classed as medium-sized. The CDR3 loop reads CASRTQDSYEAFF. For the CDR3, the DNA is TGTGCCAGCAGAACCCAGGACAGCTATGAAGCTTTCTTT. V usage is TRBV6-1 and J usage is TRBJ1-1; perhaps TRBD1 as D (6 bases). Germline V gene data show CDR1 as MNHNS and CDR2 as SASEGT. Trimming pared 6 bases from V and 7 bases from J, leaving 15 bases between. The CDR3 length is 13 residues.

The chain carries TRBV30 and TRBJ2-3; 15 positions match TRBD2. Matching the DNA end better, TRBJ2-5 makes the J call doubtful. CDR3 length equals 15 residues. Germline loops: CDR1 GTSNPN, CDR2 SVGIG (reference sequence). In DNA, the CDR3 is TGTGCCTGGAGCGGACTAGCGGGGGGGCTGGGGACCCAGTACTTC. Its translation: CAWSGLAGGLGTQYF.

This sequence joins TRBV28 and TRBJ2-3; TRBD2 matches at 8 bases. The CDR3 loop spans 16 amino acids. Germline V gene data show CDR1 as MDHEN and CDR2 as SYDVKM. V lost 3 bases, J lost 1 base, and 6 bases stayed unmatched. CDR3 sequence: CASSFGRGVGTDTQYF. The CDR3 DNA sequence: TGTGCCAGCAGTTTCGGGAGGGGAGTAGGCACAGATACGCAGTATTTT.

The V gene is TRBV21-1, the J gene TRBJ2-1. TRBJ1-4 matches the DNA end more closely, so the J call is doubtful. TRBV21-1 is flagged as a pseudogene. This CDR3 has 16 amino acids. The DNA for the CDR3 is TGTGCCAGCAGCAAAGGCAGGAACGGACCTAATGAAAAACTGTTTTTT. Protein product: CASSKGRNGPNEKLFF.

The chain employs TRBV6-6 and TRBJ2-7; 7 nucleotides align to TRBD1. There are 15 residues in the CDR3. The germline gives CDR1 MNHNY, CDR2 SVGAGI (reference sequence). The junction had 4 bases not matched to a gene; V was cut back by 0 bases and J by 2 bases. The chain's CDR3 is CASSYSLDRTYEQYF. In DNA form, the CDR3 reads TGTGCCAGCAGTTACTCTCTGGACAGGACCTACGAGCAGTACTTC.

By sample share, this clonotype is large. The gene calls are TRBV7-8 and TRBJ2-5; the match to TRBD1 covers 9 bases. Germline trimming cut 2 bases from V and 2 bases from J; bases unmatched to any gene: 12. From germline, CDR1 is SGHVS and CDR2 FQNEAQ. The CDR3 has 18 residues. The CDR3 is CASSLILVGDRAQETQYF. The CDR3 nucleotides read TGTGCCAGCAGCTTAATATTGGTCGGGGACAGGGCACAAGAGACCCAGTACTTC.

CDR3 protein: CASSSRLAGSTGELFF. CDR3 DNA: TGTGCCAGCAGCTCTAGACTAGCGGGAAGCACCGGGGAGCTGTTTTTT. The J gene is TRBJ2-2, the V gene TRBV7-3; the match to TRBD2 covers 11 bases. V was clipped by 4 bases and J by 4 bases; unmatched bases: 5. The germline V gene encodes CDR1 SGHTA and CDR2 FQGTGA. The CDR3 loop spans 16 amino acids.

This clonotype has only a few counts. This chain joins TRBV7-4 and TRBJ2-3; D gene uncertain. The germline gives CDR1 SGHVT, CDR2 SQSDAQ. The CDR3 is 12 residues long. V gave up 5 bases and J gave up 5 bases, with 8 bases separating them. CDR3 in amino acids: CASSLLRDTQYF. The DNA of the CDR3 is TGTGCCAGCAGCCTACTCCGAGATACGCAGTATTTT.

This clonotype has a single count. This chain links TRBV7-8 with TRBJ1-2; the D gene is possibly TRBD1 (5 bases). Per the germline V gene, CDR1 is SGHVS and CDR2 is FQNEAQ. Deletions cut 5 bases from V and 8 bases from J, with 12 bases between. CDR3 length: 12 residues. CDR3 sequence reads: CASSRGLGGYTF. In DNA form, the CDR3 reads TGTGCCAGCAGCCGGGGACTTGGGGGCTACACCTTC.

The chain joins TRBV7-6 to TRBJ2-5; TRBD2 matches 12 bases. The tail of the sequence fits TRBJ2-1 better, so the J call may be wrong. Germline V gene data show CDR1 as SGHVS and CDR2 as FNYEAQ. The CDR3 spans 16 residues. CDR3 loop: CASSLALAGGLDEQFF. The CDR3 coding sequence is TGTGCCAGCAGCTTAGCTCTAGCGGGAGGGTTAGATGAGCAGTTCTTC.

In this sample, this clonotype turned up many times. V is TRBV12-3 or TRBV12-4 and J is TRBJ2-1, with a tentative D call TRBD1 (5 bases). The CDR3 has 13 residues. V shed 3 bases and J shed 5 bases, with 8 bases lying between them. CDR3 nucleotides: TGTGCCAGCAGTTTTCAGACAGACAATGAGCAGTTCTTC. Protein: CASSFQTDNEQFF.

This clonotype was seen ten or more times. This chain links TRBV6-6 with TRBJ1-4; no definite D call. V shed 0 bases and J shed 7 bases, with 9 bases lying between them. The CDR3 covers 14 residues. CDR1 is MNHNY and CDR2 is SVGAGI in the germline V gene (reference sequence). The CDR3 sequence is CASSYSVGSEKLFF. The CDR3 DNA reads TGTGCCAGCAGTTACTCCGTCGGTAGTGAAAAACTGTTTTTT.